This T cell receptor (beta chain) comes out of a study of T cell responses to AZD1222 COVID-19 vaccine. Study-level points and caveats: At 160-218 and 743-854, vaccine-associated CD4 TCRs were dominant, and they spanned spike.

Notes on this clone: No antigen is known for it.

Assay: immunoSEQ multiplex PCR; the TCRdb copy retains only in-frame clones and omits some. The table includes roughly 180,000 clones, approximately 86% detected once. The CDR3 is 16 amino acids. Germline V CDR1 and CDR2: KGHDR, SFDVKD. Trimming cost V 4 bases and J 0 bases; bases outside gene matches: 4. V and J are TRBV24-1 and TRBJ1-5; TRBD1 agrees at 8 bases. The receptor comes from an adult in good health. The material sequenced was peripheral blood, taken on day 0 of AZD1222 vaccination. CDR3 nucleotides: TGTGCCACCAGTGACTGGACAGGGTTTAGCAATCAGCCCCAGCATTTT. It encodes CATSDWTGFSNQPQHF.